These 5 T cell receptor beta chains originate from one sample sequenced in a study of breast tumors, draining lymph nodes, adjacent tissues. MiXCR, run by TCRdb on the multiplex PCR reads, gives a single entry per CDR3 protein. The table lists some 22,000 distinct CDR3 sequences, more than 50% of them singletons. Sequenced: breast tumor tissue. These receptors were obtained from a female donor with breast cancer. Some clones in this sample may be carry-over from other donors' samples.

The chain couples TRBV7-8 to TRBJ1-5; D is uncertain. V gave up 2 bases and J gave up 2 bases, with 13 bases separating them. Germline V gives CDR1 SGHVS, CDR2 FQNEAQ. The CDR3 consists of 16 residues. The CDR3 spells CASSLRVFGGNQPQHF. In DNA form, the CDR3 reads TGTGCCAGCAGCTTAAGGGTTTTTGGGGGCAATCAGCCCCAGCATTTT.

This clonotype was found many times. The gene calls are TRBV6-5 and TRBJ1-6, with D unresolved. Germline V gene data show CDR1 as MNHEY and CDR2 as SVGAGI. CDR3 length: 15 residues. V was cut by 5 bases and J by 10 bases, with 18 bases left in between. In DNA form, the CDR3 reads TGTGCCAGCAGTCACGGCAGGAGAGGGCACTCACCCCTCCACTTT. As protein: CASSHGRRGHSPLHF.

This clonotype has at least ten counts. V and J are TRBV20-1 and TRBJ1-1; D is unresolved. There are 12 residues in the CDR3. Trimming removed 6 bases at V and 0 bases at J, with 8 bases between. Germline V gene data show CDR1 as DFQATT and CDR2 as SNEGSKA (reference sequence). The CDR3 region is CSAVDMNTEAFF. The DNA of the CDR3 is TGCAGTGCCGTCGATATGAACACTGAAGCTTTCTTT.

The rearrangement uses TRBV7-6 and TRBJ2-3; 9 nucleotides agree with TRBD2. This CDR3 comprises 16 residues. Germline assignment: CDR1 SGHVS and CDR2 FNYEAQ. V lost 1 base to trimming and J lost 2 bases; unmatched junction nucleotides: 4. CDR3 loop: CASSLDSGSPTDTQYF. The CDR3 DNA is TGTGCCAGCAGCTTAGATAGCGGGAGCCCCACAGATACGCAGTATTTT.

This clonotype was counted ten times or more. V is TRBV18 and J is TRBJ1-6, with TRBD1 matching over 9 bases. The CDR3 has 16 residues. Germline-derived CDR1 and CDR2 are KGHSH and LQKENI. The ends lost 6 bases at V and 11 bases at J; junction bases unmatched: 14. The CDR3 here is CASSKPPGQGSPPLHF. Written as DNA, the CDR3 is TGTGCCAGCTCGAAACCACCGGGACAGGGTTCGCCACCCCTCCACTTT. The whole variable domain, filled in from reference TRBV18 and TRBJ1-6, reads NAGVMQNPRHLVRRRGQEARLRCSPMKGHSHVYWYRQLPEEGLKFMVYLQKENIIDESGMPKERFSAEFPKEGPSILRIQQVVRGDSAAYFCASSKPPGQGSPPLHFGNGTRLTVT.